This T cell receptor (beta chain) was captured in a study of blood T cell repertoires in COVID-19. Study-level information: Sites across the United States, Italy and Spain contributed samples from acute and convalescent COVID-19. PBMCs, B-cell-depleted T cells, or T cells were the source of the cDNA or gDNA that made up the material.

CDR3 size: 16 residues. Germline assignment: CDR1 MGHRA and CDR2 YSYEKL. Trimming took off 1 base at V and 2 bases at J, with 12 bases between the two ends. Cohort 3 donors were reported recovered after two negative PCRs, clearance, or symptom resolution. Libraries were prepared by immunoSEQ multiplex PCR; TCRdb keeps only in-frame clonotypes and omits some of them. The table has some 490,000 clones, about nine tenths seen once. The sequence was obtained from a woman in her fifties or sixties who had recovered from COVID-19. The source material was PBMCs or T cells enriched from blood (not recorded which). This rearrangement joins TRBV4-1 to TRBJ1-5, with a tentative D call TRBD1 (5 bases). The CDR3 coding sequence is TGCGCCAGCAGCCAAGGGGTCGTAGGGGGCAATCAGCCCCAGCATTTT. It is translated as CASSQGVVGGNQPQHF.